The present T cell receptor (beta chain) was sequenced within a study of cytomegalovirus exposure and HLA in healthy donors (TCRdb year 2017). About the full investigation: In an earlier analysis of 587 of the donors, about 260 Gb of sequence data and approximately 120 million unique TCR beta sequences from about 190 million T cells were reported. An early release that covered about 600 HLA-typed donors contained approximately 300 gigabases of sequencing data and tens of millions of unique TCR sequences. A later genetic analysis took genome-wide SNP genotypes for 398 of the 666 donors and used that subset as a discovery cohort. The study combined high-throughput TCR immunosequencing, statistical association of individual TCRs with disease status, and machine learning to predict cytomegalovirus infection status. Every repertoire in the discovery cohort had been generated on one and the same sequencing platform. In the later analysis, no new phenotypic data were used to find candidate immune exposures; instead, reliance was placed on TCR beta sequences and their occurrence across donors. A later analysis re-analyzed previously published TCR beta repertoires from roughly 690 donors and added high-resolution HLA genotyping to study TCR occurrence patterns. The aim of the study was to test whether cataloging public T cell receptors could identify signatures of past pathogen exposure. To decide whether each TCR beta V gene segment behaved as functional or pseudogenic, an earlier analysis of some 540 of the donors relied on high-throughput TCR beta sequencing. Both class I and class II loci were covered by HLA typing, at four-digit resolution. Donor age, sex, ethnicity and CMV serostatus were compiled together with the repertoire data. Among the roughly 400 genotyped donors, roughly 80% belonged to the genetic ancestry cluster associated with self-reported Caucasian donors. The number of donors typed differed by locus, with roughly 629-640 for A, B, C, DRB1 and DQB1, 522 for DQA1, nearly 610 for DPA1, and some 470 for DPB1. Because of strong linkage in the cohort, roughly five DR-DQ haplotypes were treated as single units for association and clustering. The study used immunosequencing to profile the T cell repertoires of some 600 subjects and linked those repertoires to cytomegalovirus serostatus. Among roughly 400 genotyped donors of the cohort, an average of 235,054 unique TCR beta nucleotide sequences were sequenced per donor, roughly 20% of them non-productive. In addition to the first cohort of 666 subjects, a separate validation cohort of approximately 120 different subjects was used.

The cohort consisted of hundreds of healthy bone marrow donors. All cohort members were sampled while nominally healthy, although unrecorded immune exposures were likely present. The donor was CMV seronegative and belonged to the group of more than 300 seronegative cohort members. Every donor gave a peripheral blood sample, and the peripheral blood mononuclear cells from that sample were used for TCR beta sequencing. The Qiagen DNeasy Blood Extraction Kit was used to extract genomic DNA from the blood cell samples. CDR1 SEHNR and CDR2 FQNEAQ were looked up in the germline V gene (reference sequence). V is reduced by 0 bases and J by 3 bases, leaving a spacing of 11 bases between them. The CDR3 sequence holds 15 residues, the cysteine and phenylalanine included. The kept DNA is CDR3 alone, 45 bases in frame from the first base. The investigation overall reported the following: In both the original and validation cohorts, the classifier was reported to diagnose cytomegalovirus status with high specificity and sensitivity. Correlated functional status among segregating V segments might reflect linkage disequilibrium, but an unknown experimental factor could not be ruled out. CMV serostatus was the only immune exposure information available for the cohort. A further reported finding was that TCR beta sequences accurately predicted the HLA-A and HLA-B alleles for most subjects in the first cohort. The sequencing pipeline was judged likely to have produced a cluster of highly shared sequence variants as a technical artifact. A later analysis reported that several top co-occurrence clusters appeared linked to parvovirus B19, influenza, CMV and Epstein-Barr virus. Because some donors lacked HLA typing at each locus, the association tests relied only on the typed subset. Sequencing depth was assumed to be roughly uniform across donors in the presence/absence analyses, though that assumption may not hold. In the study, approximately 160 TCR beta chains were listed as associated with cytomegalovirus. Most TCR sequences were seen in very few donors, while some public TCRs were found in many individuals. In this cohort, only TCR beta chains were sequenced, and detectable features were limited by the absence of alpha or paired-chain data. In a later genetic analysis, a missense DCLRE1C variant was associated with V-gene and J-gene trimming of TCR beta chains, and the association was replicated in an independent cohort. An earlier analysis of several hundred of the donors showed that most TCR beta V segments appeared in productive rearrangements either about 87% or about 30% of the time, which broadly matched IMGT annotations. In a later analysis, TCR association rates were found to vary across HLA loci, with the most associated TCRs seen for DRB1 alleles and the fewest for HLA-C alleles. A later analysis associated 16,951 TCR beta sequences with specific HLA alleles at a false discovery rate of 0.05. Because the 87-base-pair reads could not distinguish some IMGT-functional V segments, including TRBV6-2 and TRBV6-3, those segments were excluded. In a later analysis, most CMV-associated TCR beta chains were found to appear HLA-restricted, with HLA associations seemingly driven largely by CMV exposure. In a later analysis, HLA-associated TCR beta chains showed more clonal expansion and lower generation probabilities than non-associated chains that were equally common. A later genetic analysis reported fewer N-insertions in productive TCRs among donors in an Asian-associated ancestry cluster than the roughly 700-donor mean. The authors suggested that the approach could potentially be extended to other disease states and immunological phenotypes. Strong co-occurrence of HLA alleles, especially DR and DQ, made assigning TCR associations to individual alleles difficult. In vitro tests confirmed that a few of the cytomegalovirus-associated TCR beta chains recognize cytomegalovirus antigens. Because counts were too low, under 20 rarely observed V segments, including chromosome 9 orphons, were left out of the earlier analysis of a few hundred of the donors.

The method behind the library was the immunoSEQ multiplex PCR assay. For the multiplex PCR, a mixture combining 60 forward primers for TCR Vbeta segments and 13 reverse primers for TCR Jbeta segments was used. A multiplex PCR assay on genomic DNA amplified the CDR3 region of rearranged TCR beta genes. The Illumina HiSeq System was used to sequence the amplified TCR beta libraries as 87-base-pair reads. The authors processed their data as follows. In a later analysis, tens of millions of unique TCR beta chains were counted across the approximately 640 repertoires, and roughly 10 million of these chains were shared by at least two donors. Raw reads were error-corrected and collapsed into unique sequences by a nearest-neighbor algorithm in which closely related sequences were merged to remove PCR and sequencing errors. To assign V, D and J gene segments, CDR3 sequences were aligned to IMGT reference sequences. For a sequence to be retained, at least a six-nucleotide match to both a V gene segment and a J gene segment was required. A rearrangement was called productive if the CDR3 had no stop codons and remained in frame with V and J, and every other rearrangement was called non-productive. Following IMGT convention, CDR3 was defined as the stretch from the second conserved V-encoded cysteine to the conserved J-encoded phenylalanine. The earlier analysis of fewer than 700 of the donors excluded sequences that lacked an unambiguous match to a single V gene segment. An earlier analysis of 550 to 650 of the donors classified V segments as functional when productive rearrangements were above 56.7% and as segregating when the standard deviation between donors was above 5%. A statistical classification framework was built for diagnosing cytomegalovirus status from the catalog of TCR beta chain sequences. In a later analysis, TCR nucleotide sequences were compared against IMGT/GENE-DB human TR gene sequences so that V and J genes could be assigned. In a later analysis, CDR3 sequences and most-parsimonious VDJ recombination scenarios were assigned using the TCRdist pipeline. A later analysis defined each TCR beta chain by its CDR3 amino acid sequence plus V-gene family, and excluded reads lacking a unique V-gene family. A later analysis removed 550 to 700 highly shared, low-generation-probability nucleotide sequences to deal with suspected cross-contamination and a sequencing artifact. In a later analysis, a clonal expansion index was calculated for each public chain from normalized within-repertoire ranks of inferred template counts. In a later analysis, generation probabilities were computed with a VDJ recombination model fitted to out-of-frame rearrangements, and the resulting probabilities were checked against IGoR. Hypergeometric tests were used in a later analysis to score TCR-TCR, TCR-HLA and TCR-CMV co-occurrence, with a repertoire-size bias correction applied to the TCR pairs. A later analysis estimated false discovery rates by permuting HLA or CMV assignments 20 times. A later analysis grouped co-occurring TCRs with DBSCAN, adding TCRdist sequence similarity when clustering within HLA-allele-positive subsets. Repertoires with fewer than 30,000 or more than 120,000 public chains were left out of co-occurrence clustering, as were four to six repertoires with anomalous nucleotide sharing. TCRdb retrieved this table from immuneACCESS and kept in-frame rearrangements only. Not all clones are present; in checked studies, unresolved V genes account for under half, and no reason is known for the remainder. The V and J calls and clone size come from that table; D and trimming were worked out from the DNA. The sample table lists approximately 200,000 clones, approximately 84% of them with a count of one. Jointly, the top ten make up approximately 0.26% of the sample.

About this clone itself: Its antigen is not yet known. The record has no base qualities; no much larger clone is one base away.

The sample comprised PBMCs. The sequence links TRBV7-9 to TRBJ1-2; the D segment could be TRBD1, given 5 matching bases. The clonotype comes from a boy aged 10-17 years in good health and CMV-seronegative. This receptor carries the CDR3 CASSLAPRVHYGYTF. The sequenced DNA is TGTGCCAGCAGCTTAGCCCCCAGGGTGCACTATGGCTACACCTTC.